The 23 T cell receptor beta chains below come from one sample, sequenced in a study of control samples from healthy donors and cancer patients. Data came from immunoSEQ multiplex PCR; TCRdb stores just in-frame clones and leaves some out. The sample lists under 200,000 clones; around 90% were seen once. Sequenced: blood. All receptors come from a woman between 25 and 40 years old in good health.

The chain combines TRBV11-2 with TRBJ2-7; TRBD1 matches 7 bases. The CDR3 sequence is 18 residues long. The junction had 20 bases not matched to a gene; V was cut back by 6 bases and J by 3 bases. Germline V lookup: CDR1 SGHAT, CDR2 FQNNGV. The chain's CDR3 is CASSSNRGAAAGGYEQYF. The DNA of the CDR3 is TGTGCCAGCAGTTCAAACAGGGGCGCGGCGGCAGGGGGCTACGAGCAGTACTTC.

This sequence joins TRBV2 and TRBJ2-7; D unclear. Germline V lookup: CDR1 SNHLY, CDR2 FYNNEI. CDR3 size: 11 residues. V shed 5 bases and J shed 4 bases, with 6 bases lying between them. The chain's CDR3 is CASSQRYEQYF. The CDR3 DNA follows: TGTGCCAGCAGTCAGAGGTACGAGCAGTACTTC. The full variable domain, its missing parts supplied by reference TRBV2 and TRBJ2-7, is EPEVTQTPSHQVTQMGQEVILRCVPISNHLYFYWYRQILGQKVEFLVSFYNNEISEKSEIFDDQFSVERPDGSNFTLKIRSTKLEDSAMYFCASSQRYEQYFGPGTRLTVT.

This sequence joins TRBV5-1 and TRBJ1-6; D possibly corresponds to TRBD1 (6 bases). Trimming stripped 4 bases from V and 11 bases from J, with 10 bases between. This CDR3 is built from 12 residues. Germline CDR1 is SGHRS and CDR2 is YFSETQ. The CDR3 sequence: CASSEGGAPLHF. The CDR3 DNA follows: TGCGCCAGCAGCGAGGGGGGGGCACCCCTCCACTTT.

The chain employs TRBV5-6 and TRBJ1-2; D call uncertain. CDR1 and CDR2 from the germline V gene are SGHDT and YYEEEE. V was clipped by 4 bases and J by 4 bases, with 14 bases between them. This CDR3 is built from 14 residues. CDR3 sequence reads: CASSPLRAIYGYTF. CDR3 nucleotides: TGTGCCAGCAGCCCGCTGCGGGCCATCTATGGCTACACCTTC.

The chain links TRBV14 to TRBJ2-1, with 12 bases aligning to TRBD2. Germline V gives CDR1 SGHDN, CDR2 FVKESK. The trim removed 4 bases at V and 8 bases at J, leaving 12 bases unmatched. This CDR3 has 17 residues. In DNA form, the CDR3 reads TGTGCCAGCAGCCTTGGCCGACTAGCGGGAGTAAAAGATGAGCAGTTCTTC. Protein sequence: CASSLGRLAGVKDEQFF.

This sequence joins TRBV5-1 and TRBJ2-1; no definite D call. The germline CDR1 and CDR2 sequences are SGHRS and YFSETQ. The CDR3 has 15 amino acids. The ends were cut back, 0 bases at V and 0 bases at J, with 7 bases in the middle. The CDR3 DNA follows: TGCGCCAGCAGCTTGGACGGTCGCTCCTACAATGAGCAGTTCTTC. Translation gives CASSLDGRSYNEQFF.

This chain links TRBV10-3 with TRBJ1-3, with TRBD1 as a possible D gene (5 bases). CDR1 is ENHRY and CDR2 is SYGVKD in the germline V gene. The CDR3 extends over 13 amino acids. V shed 6 bases and J shed 0 bases, with 6 bases lying between them. As DNA, the CDR3 is TGTGCCATCAGAGACAGCTCTGGAAACACCATATATTTT. It specifies CAIRDSSGNTIYF.

This chain links TRBV2 with TRBJ1-6; tentatively, D is TRBD1 (5 bases). Trimming left V 6 bases short and J 11 bases short, with 23 bases between. The CDR3 spans 16 residues. Germline V gene lookup returns CDR1 SNHLY and CDR2 FYNNEI. CDR3 in DNA: TGTGCCAGCAGGGCAGACACTACAGGCGGGAATACACCCCTCCACTTT. This gives the protein CASRADTTGGNTPLHF. The entire variable domain, with the rest obtained from reference TRBV2 and TRBJ1-6, is as follows: EPEVTQTPSHQVTQMGQEVILRCVPISNHLYFYWYRQILGQKVEFLVSFYNNEISEKSEIFDDQFSVERPDGSNFTLKIRSTKLEDSAMYFCASRADTTGGNTPLHFGNGTRLTVT.

The V gene is TRBV10-3, the J gene TRBJ1-1, with D hard to call. From germline, CDR1 is ENHRY and CDR2 SYGVKD. V was pared by 2 bases and J by 1 base, with 8 bases between. The CDR3 extends over 14 amino acids. The CDR3 sequence: CAISEGRENTEAFF. The CDR3 DNA reads TGTGCCATCAGTGAGGGACGGGAGAACACTGAAGCTTTCTTT.

This clone has a handful of counts. This chain connects TRBV6-2 or TRBV6-3 to TRBJ2-1; D is possibly TRBD1 (6 bases). With 6 bases removed from V and 4 bases from J, the gap between germline ends came to 10 bases. Per the germline V gene, CDR1 is MNHEY and CDR2 is SVGEGT. The CDR3 totals 13 residues. The CDR3: CASSRTDYNEQFF. CDR3 coding DNA: TGTGCCAGCAGCCGGACAGATTACAATGAGCAGTTCTTC.

The chain recombines TRBV27 with TRBJ1-4; unclear D gene. Trimming pared 2 bases from V and 0 bases from J, leaving 7 bases between. CDR1 is MNHEY, CDR2 SMNVEV, per germline (reference sequence). The CDR3 covers 15 residues. CDR3 sequence (DNA): TGTGCCAGCAGTTTAATCGGCGCAACTAATGAAAAACTGTTTTTT. It yields the protein CASSLIGATNEKLFF.

The CDR3 is CASSHARLAGKSYNEQFF. The CDR3 DNA follows: TGTGCCAGCAGCCACGCCCGGCTAGCGGGAAAATCCTACAATGAGCAGTTCTTC. The chain has TRBV3-1 (or the pseudogene TRBV3-2) and TRBJ2-1, with TRBD2 matching 9 bases. With V trimmed by 3 bases and J by 1 base, 10 bases remained unmatched. The length of the CDR3 is 18 residues. From germline, CDR1 is LGHDT and CDR2 YNNKEL (reference sequence).

CDR3 sequence: CASSIGGTGNQPQHF. The CDR3 DNA follows: TGTGCCAGTAGTATAGGCGGGACAGGGAATCAGCCCCAGCATTTT. The chain employs TRBV19 and TRBJ1-5; TRBD1 matches 9 bases. The CDR3 sequence is 15 residues long. CDR1 is LNHDA, CDR2 SQIVND, per germline (reference sequence). V lost 1 base, J lost 4 bases, and 2 bases stayed unmatched.

In nucleotides, the CDR3 is TGTGCCAGCAGTTTCGACAGGGCCGGGAGAGAGACCCAGTACTTC. This sequence encodes CASSFDRAGRETQYF. The chain combines TRBV28 with TRBJ2-5, with D perhaps matching TRBD1 (7 bases). Trimming took off 3 bases at V and 4 bases at J, with 15 bases between the two ends. Looked up from germline, CDR1 is MDHEN and CDR2 is SYDVKM. The CDR3 consists of 15 residues.

CDR3 coding DNA: TGTGCCAGCAGCCAGGACAGAGCCAACTCCTACAATGAGCAGTTCTTC. Its translation is CASSQDRANSYNEQFF. The genes are TRBV3-1 (or the pseudogene TRBV3-2) and TRBJ2-1, with D possibly being TRBD1 (6 bases). The germline V gene encodes CDR1 LGHDT and CDR2 YNNKEL (reference sequence). The CDR3 runs 16 residues. V lost 3 bases, J lost 0 bases, and 12 bases lay in between.

The chain links TRBV7-2 to TRBJ1-5; possibly TRBD1 for D (5 bases). The CDR3 totals 13 residues. Trimming removed 5 bases from V and 6 bases from J, with 11 bases in between. Germline V gene sequence: CDR1 SGHTA, CDR2 FQGNSA. CDR3 coding DNA: TGTGCCAGCAGCCCCGGACAAAGTCAGCCCCAGCATTTT. Translation: CASSPGQSQPQHF.

V and J are TRBV28 and TRBJ2-3; 8 bases are shared with TRBD2. Germline lookup yields CDR1 MDHEN and CDR2 SYDVKM. The CDR3 runs to 15 residues. The V segment lost 3 bases and the J segment 2 bases; nucleotides outside the gene matches: 4. The CDR3: CASSLASGHTDTQYF. CDR3 coding DNA: TGTGCCAGCAGTTTGGCTAGCGGGCACACAGATACGCAGTATTTT.

V is TRBV28 and J is TRBJ1-5; TRBD1 matches at 9 bases. Germline V gene sequence: CDR1 MDHEN, CDR2 SYDVKM. The CDR3 sequence is 15 residues long. J lost 5 bases, V lost 6 bases, and 8 bases had no gene match. In DNA, the CDR3 is TGTGCCAGCAGGGTGGGACAGGGCATAGATCAGCCCCAGCATTTT. As protein: CASRVGQGIDQPQHF.

The chain employs TRBV11-2 and TRBJ2-7; D possibly corresponds to TRBD2 (5 bases). CDR3 length: 18 residues. The germline V gene has CDR1 SGHAT and CDR2 FQNNGV. V was pared by 5 bases and J by 1 base, with 24 bases between. The CDR3: CASSLAWGERALSYEQYF. In nucleotides, the CDR3 is TGTGCCAGCAGCCTAGCTTGGGGAGAGAGGGCCCTATCCTACGAGCAGTACTTC. The complete variable domain, with remaining parts taken from reference TRBV11-2 and TRBJ2-7, reads EAGVAQSPRYKIIEKRQSVAFWCNPISGHATLYWYQQILGQGPKLLIQFQNNGVVDDSQLPKDRFSAERLKGVDSTLKIQPAKLEDSAVYLCASSLAWGERALSYEQYFGPGTRLTVT.

The chain combines TRBV28 with TRBJ2-3; 8 nucleotides line up with TRBD2. The germline V gene encodes CDR1 MDHEN and CDR2 SYDVKM. V trimming: 3 bases; J trimming: 3 bases; junction bases outside the gene matches: 5. The CDR3 covers 15 residues. The CDR3 here is CASSFRAGGTDTQYF. As DNA, the CDR3 is TGTGCCAGCAGTTTTCGCGCGGGAGGAACAGATACGCAGTATTTT.

The rearrangement uses TRBV19 and TRBJ2-3; 10 bases are shared with TRBD2. With 0 bases clipped from V and 1 base from J, the junction kept 4 bases outside the gene matches. Germline V gives CDR1 LNHDA, CDR2 SQIVND (reference sequence). This CDR3 is 17 amino acids long. CDR3 coding DNA: TGTGCCAGTAGTATAGATCATCTAGCGGGAGGCACAGATACGCAGTATTTT. Encoded protein: CASSIDHLAGGTDTQYF.

The chain joins TRBV7-2 to TRBJ2-7; TRBD1 agrees at 8 bases. The CDR3 is 16 residues long. Germline values: CDR1 SGHTA, CDR2 FQGNSA. After removal of 1 base from V and 0 bases from J, the junction contained 5 bases not matched to a gene. The CDR3: CASSLEGQVSSYEQYF. The CDR3 nucleotides read TGTGCCAGCAGCTTAGAGGGACAGGTGAGCTCCTACGAGCAGTACTTC. Full variable domain (outside the CDR3, taken from reference TRBV7-2 and TRBJ2-7): GAGVSQSPSNKVTEKGKDVELRCDPISGHTALYWYRQSLGQGLEFLIYFQGNSAPDKSGLPSDRFSAERTGGSVSTLTIQRTQQEDSAVYLCASSLEGQVSSYEQYFGPGTRLTVT.

V usage is TRBV3-1 (or the pseudogene TRBV3-2) and J usage is TRBJ2-2, with D hard to call. The CDR3 has 13 amino acids. Germline assignment: CDR1 LGHDT and CDR2 YNNKEL (reference sequence). Trimming shortened V by 2 bases and J by 5 bases, and 6 bases separated the two germline ends. The CDR3 reads CASSQRSTGELFF. The CDR3 coding sequence is TGTGCCAGCAGCCAACGGAGTACCGGGGAGCTGTTTTTT.